The 13 T cell receptor beta chains in this list originate from one sample, sequenced in a study of blood T cell repertoires in COVID-19. Assay used: immunoSEQ multiplex PCR; TCRdb lists only in-frame clones, some missing. The sample holds around 280,000 clones; roughly 89% are singletons and the top ten take approximately 5.7%. The sequencing sample was made of PBMCs or T cells enriched from blood (not recorded which). These receptors all come from a woman aged 40 to 50 who had recovered from COVID-19.

This clone appeared a single time. The gene calls are TRBV18 and TRBJ2-1; 10 bases match TRBD2. With 7 bases clipped from V and 6 bases from J, the junction kept 6 bases outside the gene matches. The CDR3 is 14 amino acids. Looked up from germline, CDR1 is KGHSH and CDR2 is LQKENI. CDR3 protein: CASFQREGLNEQFF. CDR3 sequence (DNA): TGTGCCAGCTTCCAGCGGGAGGGCCTCAATGAGCAGTTCTTC.

This clone appeared a few times. The chain recombines TRBV20-1 with TRBJ1-5; D is ambiguous. The CDR3 runs 14 residues. Germline V gene data show CDR1 as DFQATT and CDR2 as SNEGSKA (reference sequence). Trimming pared 3 bases from V and 9 bases from J, leaving 18 bases between. CDR3 in amino acids: CSASSRVPVPPQHF. DNA for the CDR3: TGCAGTGCTAGTAGCCGGGTACCTGTACCGCCCCAGCATTTT.

The V gene is TRBV11-2, the J gene TRBJ1-1; tentatively, D is TRBD1 (5 bases). Germline CDR1 is SGHAT and CDR2 is FQNNGV. This CDR3 region has 13 residues. V was pared by 1 base and J by 10 bases, with 13 bases between. The CDR3 nucleotides read TGTGCCAGCAGCTTAGTAGCAGGGTTCGGAGCTTTCTTT. As protein: CASSLVAGFGAFF.

This chain links TRBV4-3 with TRBJ2-1, with 7 bases matching TRBD2. The CDR3 is 15 amino acids. Unmatched junction bases numbered 10, after V lost 1 base and J lost 10 bases. CDR1 LGHNA and CDR2 YSLEER come from the germline V gene. The CDR3 nucleotides are TGCGCCAGCAGCCAAGGGCGGGGGACGGTGGGGGAGCAGTTCTTC. Protein: CASSQGRGTVGEQFF.

The V call is TRBV28, the J call TRBJ2-3, with TRBD2 matching over 7 bases. V lost 1 base and J lost 4; bases outside the gene matches: 14. This CDR3 is built from 18 residues. In germline, CDR1 is MDHEN, CDR2 SYDVKM. The CDR3 loop reads CASSLYQLGGSIPDTQYF. CDR3 in DNA: TGTGCCAGCAGTTTATACCAACTTGGCGGGAGTATACCAGATACGCAGTATTTT.

This chain joins TRBV3-1 (or the pseudogene TRBV3-2) and TRBJ1-3, with 10 bases lining up with TRBD1. The CDR3 is 16 amino acids. V was clipped by 3 bases and J by 0 bases; unmatched bases: 2. Germline values: CDR1 LGHDT, CDR2 YNNKEL (reference sequence). Here the CDR3 DNA reads TGTGCCAGCAGCCAGGACAGGGGGAACTCTGGAAACACCATATATTTT. Protein sequence: CASSQDRGNSGNTIYF.

This clone showed up just a few times. The chain joins TRBV5-4 to TRBJ1-1; a possible D gene is TRBD1 (5 bases). Germline lookup yields CDR1 SGHNT and CDR2 YYREEE (reference sequence). The CDR3 covers 15 residues. Trimming removed 0 bases from V and 0 bases from J, with 9 bases in between. The DNA for the CDR3 is TGTGCCAGCAGCTTGGCTAGGGGCATGAACACTGAAGCTTTCTTT. The encoded protein is CASSLARGMNTEAFF.

This chain joins TRBV18 and TRBJ2-3, with D uncertain. This CDR3 is built from 14 residues. Germline-derived CDR1 and CDR2 are KGHSH and LQKENI. Trimming pared 3 bases from V and 2 bases from J, leaving 9 bases between. This CDR3 reads CASSPYSSTDTQYF. In nucleotides, the CDR3 is TGTGCCAGCTCACCTTATTCCTCCACAGATACGCAGTATTTT.

This clone has only one observation. The chain links TRBV6-2 or TRBV6-3 to TRBJ2-7; 9 bases are a match to TRBD2. The length of the CDR3 is 15 residues. Germline CDR1 MNHEY, CDR2 SVGEGT. V trimming: 2 bases; J trimming: 7 bases; junction bases outside the gene matches: 9. The CDR3 DNA reads TGTGCCAGCAGTTACGAGGGTAGCGGGAGAACAGAGCAGTACTTC. Translation gives CASSYEGSGRTEQYF.

The V and J genes are TRBV9 and TRBJ2-2; 7 bases align to TRBD2. Germline CDR1 and CDR2: SGDLS and YYNGEE. The V segment lost 0 bases and the J segment 1 base; nucleotides outside the gene matches: 3. This CDR3 region has 16 residues. CDR3 nucleotide sequence: TGTGCCAGCAGCGTAGCGGGAGGCTGGAACACCGGGGAGCTGTTTTTT. Translation: CASSVAGGWNTGELFF.

In its sample, this clone was seen a few times. This chain joins TRBV6-7 and TRBJ1-1; D unresolved. TRBV6-7 is assigned to the ORF class and has an uncertain function. Between the trimmed V and J ends, which lost 5 bases and 1 base, there was a span of 11 bases. The CDR3 is made up of 14 amino acids. The CDR3 DNA is TGTGCCAGCAGTCCAAGAGGTAAGAACACTGAAGCTTTCTTT. Amino acid sequence: CASSPRGKNTEAFF.

The rearrangement uses TRBV6-5 and TRBJ1-3, with D uncertain. This CDR3 has 14 residues. Deletions cut 6 bases from V and 0 bases from J, with 9 bases between. CDR1 is MNHEY and CDR2 is SVGAGI in the germline V gene. The CDR3 DNA is TGTGCCAGCAGCTACGGACTCTCTGGAAACACCATATATTTT. Its protein product is CASSYGLSGNTIYF.

This chain connects TRBV5-1 to TRBJ2-2; the D is unclear. From germline, CDR1 is SGHRS and CDR2 YFSETQ. The CDR3 runs to 14 residues. V lost 3 bases, J lost 1 base, and 7 bases lay in between. The CDR3 spells CASSSTENTGELFF. CDR3 in DNA: TGCGCCAGCAGCTCTACAGAGAACACCGGGGAGCTGTTTTTT.